This T cell receptor beta chain was recovered during a study of blood T cell repertoires in COVID-19. Whole-study context: Samples of COVID-19 (acute and convalescent) were obtained from the United States, Italy and Spain. Sample material is recorded as cDNA or gDNA derived from T cells, B-cell-depleted T cells, or PBMCs.

CDR3 size: 12 residues. Germline V gene sequence: CDR1 MNHEY, CDR2 SVGAGI. Two negative PCRs, clearance, or symptom resolution had been documented for recovered Cohort 3 donors. Per the original data handling: Estimates of nucleated cell counts were drawn from the amplification of reference gene primers. Only in-frame clones appear in the TCRdb table, and some are missing; sequencing was by immunoSEQ multiplex PCR. V and J calls and clone size come straight from that table; D and trimming were deduced from the DNA. The sample lists around 300,000 clones; 88% were seen once. With regard to this clone: Relative to the germline gene, one junction end is altered; a read error may explain this.

What was sequenced was PBMCs or T cells enriched from blood (not recorded which). The source is a woman in her fifties or sixties who had recovered from COVID-19. This chain connects TRBV6-5 to TRBJ1-6; D uncertain. The CDR3 sequence is CASSSFNSPLHF. In nucleotides, the CDR3 is TGTGCCAGCAGTTCCTTTAATTCACCCCTCCACTTT.